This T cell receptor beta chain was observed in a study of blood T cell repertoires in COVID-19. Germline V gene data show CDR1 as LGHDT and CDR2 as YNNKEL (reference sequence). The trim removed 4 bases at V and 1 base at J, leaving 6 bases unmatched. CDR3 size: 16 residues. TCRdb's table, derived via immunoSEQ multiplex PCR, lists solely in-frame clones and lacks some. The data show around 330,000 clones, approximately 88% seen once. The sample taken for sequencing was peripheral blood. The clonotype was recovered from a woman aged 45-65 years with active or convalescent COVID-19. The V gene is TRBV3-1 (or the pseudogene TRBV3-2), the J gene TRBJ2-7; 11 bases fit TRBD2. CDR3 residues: CASSRRLAGKSYEQYF. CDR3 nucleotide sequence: TGTGCCAGCAGCCGAAGACTAGCGGGGAAGTCCTACGAGCAGTACTTC.